The 6 T cell receptor beta chains below all came from one sample that was sequenced in a study of beta chain features in type 1 diabetes. These TCRs are of unknown antigen specificity. The study reverse transcribed the entire isolated RNA, so it sequenced expressed TCRB transcripts. Repertoires were generated with immunoSEQ multiplex PCR, while TCRdb's copy carries only in-frame clones and drops some. The table lists a few hundred thousand clones, around 13% of them singletons. General observations from the study: Moderately but significantly shorter TCRB CDR3s were found in Type 1 diabetes patients in all four CD4+ subsets.

Sequences were obtained from naive CD4+ T cells from blood. The origin of the receptors is a woman aged 18 to 35 with type 1 diabetes.

With respect to this clone: The same CDR3 arises from other DNA sequences in this sample as well. V is TRBV27 and J is TRBJ2-7, with a weak D call TRBD2 (6 bases). There are 14 residues in the CDR3. Per germline, CDR1 MNHEY and CDR2 SMNVEV (reference sequence). Trimming stripped 3 bases from V and 0 bases from J, with 9 bases between. The DNA of the CDR3 is TGTGCCAGCAGTTTGGCCGGGAGCTCCTACGAGCAGTACTTC. It is translated as CASSLAGSSYEQYF.

The chain couples TRBV19 to TRBJ1-2; no reliable D call. V was cut by 7 bases and J by 5 bases, with 17 bases left in between. Germline V lookup: CDR1 LNHDA, CDR2 SQIVND (reference sequence). This CDR3 comprises 14 residues. CDR3 DNA sequence: TGTGCCAGTACTGTGAATGAACGAGGGTATGGCTACACCTTC. It codes for CASTVNERGYGYTF.

This clone has a handful of counts. The chain couples TRBV28 to TRBJ1-2, with a tentative D call TRBD1 (6 bases). The CDR3 spans 18 residues. V gave up 8 bases and J gave up 6 bases, with 31 bases separating them. Germline V gives CDR1 MDHEN, CDR2 SYDVKM. CDR3 in amino acids: CASCDPAFLSDSDDGYTF. CDR3 sequence (DNA): TGTGCCAGCTGTGACCCCGCTTTTTTGTCGGACAGTGACGATGGCTACACCTTC.

This clone has only a few counts. The CDR3 bases are TGTGCCAGCAGACCAGGGGATAGGCGAGATACGCAGTATTTT. This translates into CASRPGDRRDTQYF. The gene calls are TRBV6-5 and TRBJ2-3; maybe TRBD1 (6 bases). V lost 6 bases and J 5 bases, leaving 15 bases between the germline ends. Germline CDR1 reads MNHEY; CDR2 reads SVGAGI. This CDR3 spans 14 amino acids.

The V call is TRBV2, the J call TRBJ2-5, with D possibly matching TRBD2 (5 bases). V lost 7 bases and J lost 5, with 20 bases in between. Germline V CDR1 and CDR2: SNHLY, FYNNEI. The CDR3 sequence is 15 residues long. The CDR3 sequence is CASNTDFSPRETQYF. The CDR3 DNA is TGTGCCAGCAACACGGACTTCTCTCCTCGGGAGACCCAGTACTTC.

The chain combines TRBV7-2 with TRBJ2-3; possible D gene TRBD2, 5 bases. The length of the CDR3 is 15 residues. In germline, CDR1 is SGHTA, CDR2 FQGNSA. V was shortened by 3 bases and J by 6 bases, with 16 bases between the two germline ends. CDR3 region: CASSLSGVGVDTQYF. The CDR3 DNA sequence: TGTGCCAGCAGCTTGTCCGGGGTTGGGGTGGATACGCAGTATTTT. Together with reference TRBV7-2 and TRBJ2-3, the CDR3 gives the full variable domain: GAGVSQSPSNKVTEKGKDVELRCDPISGHTALYWYRQSLGQGLEFLIYFQGNSAPDKSGLPSDRFSAERTGGSVSTLTIQRTQQEDSAVYLCASSLSGVGVDTQYFGPGTRLTVL.